This TCR beta chain derives from a study of blood T cell repertoires in COVID-19. Overall study: Acute and convalescent COVID-19 samples came from the United States, Italy and Spain.

The data were produced by immunoSEQ multiplex PCR, yet TCRdb's version contains in-frame clones alone and is incomplete. The table has over 100,000 clones, about 91% seen once; the top ten hold roughly 4.3%. This TCR was sampled from a young man with acute or convalescent COVID-19. Specimen: peripheral blood.

CDR3 in amino acids: CASSPRDRAFGEQYF. For the CDR3, the DNA is TGCGCCAGCAGCCCGCGGGACAGAGCCTTCGGGGAGCAGTACTTC. V gene TRBV5-1 combines with J gene TRBJ2-7; TRBD1 is a possible D gene (7 bases). CDR1 and CDR2 (germline): SGHRS, YFSETQ. The CDR3 is 15 amino acids. Trimming pared 4 bases from V and 7 bases from J, leaving 21 bases between.